Listed below are T cell receptor beta chains from one sample, sequenced in a study of graft-versus-host responses after intestinal transplantation. Produced via immunoSEQ multiplex PCR; TCRdb's table is partial and in-frame only. The sample has tens of thousands of clones, 91% seen once; the top ten hold 2% to 3%. Sequencing used PBMCs, obtained roughly 300 days after intestinal transplant. Receptor source: a human patient who received an intestinal transplant, so some T cells may come from the graft donor. Both conserved end residues are part of each CDR3. Fields, in order: J gene, D gene, clone size, V gene, CDR3 DNA, CDR3 protein. D genes are given only for firm matches. Not every row has a clone size; where given, it reads once, few, many or a size class.

j_gene: TRBJ2-1
d_gene: .
abundance: .
v_gene: TRBV2
CDR3nt: TGTGCCAGCAGAGCAGGTCTCGATGAGCAGTTCTTC
CDR3aa: CASRAGLDEQFF

j_gene: TRBJ2-5
d_gene: .
abundance: .
v_gene: TRBV7-7
CDR3nt: TGTGCTAGCAGCCGACAGTCCCAAGAGACCCAGTACTTC
CDR3aa: CASSRQSQETQYF

j_gene: TRBJ1-5
d_gene: .
abundance: medium-sized
v_gene: TRBV6-1
CDR3nt: TGTGCCAGCAGTGAACAGGGGACGCGCAATCAGCCCCAGCATTTT
CDR3aa: CASSEQGTRNQPQHF

j_gene: TRBJ1-1
d_gene: .
abundance: .
v_gene: TRBV2
CDR3nt: TGTGCCAGCAGCCGGGACCTCCGGCGGACTGAAGCTTTCTTT
CDR3aa: CASSRDLRRTEAFF

j_gene: TRBJ2-1
d_gene: TRBD2
abundance: .
v_gene: TRBV14
CDR3nt: TGTGCCAGCAGCCAAGAGGGTCTAGCGGGAGAGAATGAGCAGTTCTTC
CDR3aa: CASSQEGLAGENEQFF

j_gene: TRBJ2-7
d_gene: .
abundance: .
v_gene: TRBV7-2
CDR3nt: TGTGCCAGCAGCTTAAGAGCGGCCTACTACGAGCAGTACTTC
CDR3aa: CASSLRAAYYEQYF

j_gene: TRBJ2-3
d_gene: .
abundance: .
v_gene: TRBV6-1
CDR3nt: TGTGCCAGCAGTGCAACAGGGACAGATACGCAGTATTTT
CDR3aa: CASSATGTDTQYF

j_gene: TRBJ2-6
d_gene: .
abundance: .
v_gene: TRBV6-5
CDR3nt: TGTGCCAGCAGCTACTTTTTGGGCTCTGGGGCCAACGTCCTGACTTTC
CDR3aa: CASSYFLGSGANVLTF

j_gene: TRBJ1-1
d_gene: TRBD1
abundance: .
v_gene: TRBV4-3
CDR3nt: TGCGCCAGCAGCCAAGATTGGATTGGACAGGGAGGGGACACTGAAGCTTTCTTT
CDR3aa: CASSQDWIGQGGDTEAFF

j_gene: TRBJ2-7
d_gene: .
abundance: .
v_gene: TRBV6-5
CDR3nt: TGTGCCAGCAGTCATAGGGAGGGGGCCTACGAGCAGTACTTC
CDR3aa: CASSHREGAYEQYF

j_gene: TRBJ1-4
d_gene: .
abundance: .
v_gene: TRBV6-5
CDR3nt: TGTGCCACGAATACAGGGTTTAATGAAAAACTGTTTTTT
CDR3aa: CATNTGFNEKLFF

j_gene: TRBJ2-4
d_gene: .
abundance: once
v_gene: TRBV30
CDR3nt: TGTGCCTGGAGTGTACACCCACATCGAGGCCAAGCCAAAAACATTCAGTACTTC
CDR3aa: CAWSVHPHRGQAKNIQYF

j_gene: TRBJ2-1
d_gene: .
abundance: .
v_gene: TRBV4-2
CDR3nt: TGTGCCAGCAGCCTTGGCTCAGATAATGAGCAGTTCTTC
CDR3aa: CASSLGSDNEQFF

j_gene: TRBJ1-4
d_gene: TRBD1
abundance: .
v_gene: TRBV29-1
CDR3nt: TGCAGCGTTTCCGGGACAGGGAAGGGGGCTAATGAAAAACTGTTTTTT
CDR3aa: CSVSGTGKGANEKLFF

j_gene: TRBJ2-1
d_gene: TRBD1
abundance: .
v_gene: TRBV9
CDR3nt: TGTGCCAGCAGCGCAACAGGGGCGGTGGCCTACAATGAGCAGTTCTTC
CDR3aa: CASSATGAVAYNEQFF

j_gene: TRBJ2-5
d_gene: .
abundance: .
v_gene: TRBV2
CDR3nt: TGTGCCAGCAGTGTTCTGGAGACCCAGTACTTC
CDR3aa: CASSVLETQYF

j_gene: TRBJ1-3
d_gene: .
abundance: once
v_gene: TRBV28
CDR3nt: TGTGCCAGCAGTTTTAACCCTGGAAACACCATATATTTT
CDR3aa: CASSFNPGNTIYF

j_gene: TRBJ2-2
d_gene: .
abundance: .
v_gene: TRBV7-9
CDR3nt: TGTGCCAGCAGCTTTAGGGGAACGGGACGGACCACCGGGGAGCTGTTTTTT
CDR3aa: CASSFRGTGRTTGELFF

j_gene: TRBJ2-5
d_gene: .
abundance: .
v_gene: TRBV5-1
CDR3nt: TGCGCCAGCAGCTCCAGGGGTAGTTACCAAGAGACCCAGTACTTC
CDR3aa: CASSSRGSYQETQYF

j_gene: TRBJ2-7
d_gene: TRBD2
abundance: .
v_gene: TRBV6-1
CDR3nt: TGTGCCAGCAGCGCCTTAGCGGGAGCAGACTACGAGCAGTACTTC
CDR3aa: CASSALAGADYEQYF

j_gene: TRBJ1-6
d_gene: .
abundance: once
v_gene: TRBV4-1
CDR3nt: TGCGCCAGCACCCGACAGTATTGGGATAATTCACCCCTCCACTTT
CDR3aa: CASTRQYWDNSPLHF

j_gene: TRBJ2-2
d_gene: TRBD2
abundance: .
v_gene: TRBV18
CDR3nt: TGTGCCAGCTCACCGACTAGCGCGAACACCGGGGAGCTGTTTTTT
CDR3aa: CASSPTSANTGELFF

j_gene: TRBJ2-7
d_gene: TRBD1
abundance: .
v_gene: TRBV6-4
CDR3nt: TGTGCCAGCAGTGAGGGACAGGGGACCGAGCAGTACTTC
CDR3aa: CASSEGQGTEQYF

j_gene: TRBJ2-1
d_gene: TRBD2
abundance: .
v_gene: TRBV6-5
CDR3nt: TGTGCCAGCTGGGGACTAGCGGGAGTCTACAATGAGCAGTTCTTC
CDR3aa: CASWGLAGVYNEQFF

j_gene: TRBJ2-6
d_gene: TRBD2
abundance: .
v_gene: TRBV7-3
CDR3nt: TGTGCCAGCAGCTTAACGGGGACTAGCGGGACTGGGGCCAACGTCCTGACTTTC
CDR3aa: CASSLTGTSGTGANVLTF

j_gene: TRBJ1-2
d_gene: .
abundance: .
v_gene: TRBV6-1
CDR3nt: TGTGCCAGCAGTGAAGGGAACTATGGCTACACCTTC
CDR3aa: CASSEGNYGYTF

j_gene: TRBJ1-2
d_gene: .
abundance: few
v_gene: TRBV25-1
CDR3nt: TGTGCCAGCAGTGTCGTGGGATATGGCTACACCTTC
CDR3aa: CASSVVGYGYTF

j_gene: TRBJ1-1
d_gene: TRBD1
abundance: .
v_gene: TRBV6-1
CDR3nt: TGTGCCAGCACTACAAATCACCGGGACAGGACTGAAGCTTTCTTT
CDR3aa: CASTTNHRDRTEAFF

j_gene: TRBJ1-5
d_gene: .
abundance: .
v_gene: TRBV7-9
CDR3nt: TGTGCCAGCAGCTTAGAAGGGAGTCAGCATTTT
CDR3aa: CASSLEGSQHF

j_gene: TRBJ1-1
d_gene: .
abundance: .
v_gene: TRBV6-5
CDR3nt: TGTGCCAGCAGTTACCCAGGACTAACAACTGAAGCTTTCTTT
CDR3aa: CASSYPGLTTEAFF

j_gene: TRBJ1-4
d_gene: .
abundance: .
v_gene: TRBV4-1
CDR3nt: TGCGCCAGCAGCCAAGAACGGGCGTTTAATGAAAAACTGTTTTTT
CDR3aa: CASSQERAFNEKLFF

j_gene: TRBJ2-2
d_gene: TRBD1
abundance: .
v_gene: TRBV6-5
CDR3nt: TGTGCCAGCAGACTGACAGGGACGAACACCGGGGAGCTGTTTTTT
CDR3aa: CASRLTGTNTGELFF

j_gene: TRBJ2-5
d_gene: TRBD2
abundance: .
v_gene: TRBV2
CDR3nt: TGTGCCAGCAGCCCGGGACTAGCGGGGCTTCGGCAAGAGACCCAGTACTTC
CDR3aa: CASSPGLAGLRQETQYF

j_gene: TRBJ2-1
d_gene: TRBD1
abundance: once
v_gene: TRBV6-1
CDR3nt: TGTGCCAGCAGCCGAGACAGGGGCCAATACAATGAGCAGTTCTTC
CDR3aa: CASSRDRGQYNEQFF

j_gene: TRBJ1-1
d_gene: .
abundance: .
v_gene: TRBV29-1
CDR3nt: TGCAGCGTTGTGGGGACGGCGACGAACACTGAAGCTTTCTTT
CDR3aa: CSVVGTATNTEAFF

j_gene: TRBJ1-5
d_gene: .
abundance: .
v_gene: TRBV19
CDR3nt: TGTGCCAGTACTGAAGCCGGGTGGGTGACCCAGCATTTT
CDR3aa: CASTEAGWVTQHF

j_gene: TRBJ2-1
d_gene: .
abundance: .
v_gene: TRBV5-1
CDR3nt: TGCGCCAGCAGCCTCGACCCTACCCCTGGGAATGAGCAGTTCTTC
CDR3aa: CASSLDPTPGNEQFF

j_gene: TRBJ2-2
d_gene: TRBD2
abundance: .
v_gene: TRBV5-1
CDR3nt: TGCGCCAGCAGCTTGTGGGAGCGGGAGTACGGGGAGCTGTTTTTT
CDR3aa: CASSLWEREYGELFF

j_gene: TRBJ2-3
d_gene: TRBD2
abundance: once
v_gene: TRBV29-1
CDR3nt: TGCAGCGTCGATCTAGGCTTAGCGGGAGGAACAGATACGCAGTATTTT
CDR3aa: CSVDLGLAGGTDTQYF

j_gene: TRBJ1-6
d_gene: .
abundance: .
v_gene: TRBV7-2
CDR3nt: TGTGCCAGCAGCTTAAGCAGGGGTCGTAATTCACCCCTCCACTTT
CDR3aa: CASSLSRGRNSPLHF

j_gene: TRBJ2-3
d_gene: .
abundance: .
v_gene: TRBV28
CDR3nt: TGTGCCAGCTCCCCGGGCAGGGGTTTTCTAGATACGCAGTATTTT
CDR3aa: CASSPGRGFLDTQYF

j_gene: TRBJ2-4
d_gene: TRBD2
abundance: few
v_gene: TRBV4-1
CDR3nt: TGCGCCAGCAGCCAATATCTCGCGGTCCTGGGAGGGAACATTCAGTACTTC
CDR3aa: CASSQYLAVLGGNIQYF

j_gene: TRBJ2-1
d_gene: .
abundance: .
v_gene: TRBV9
CDR3nt: TGTGCCAGCAGCAGGGACGGGTCGTCCTACAATGAGCAGTTCTTC
CDR3aa: CASSRDGSSYNEQFF

j_gene: TRBJ1-5
d_gene: .
abundance: .
v_gene: TRBV2
CDR3nt: TGTGCCAGCAGTGAAGGGTCAGGGGCACAGCCCCAGCATTTT
CDR3aa: CASSEGSGAQPQHF

j_gene: TRBJ2-3
d_gene: TRBD2
abundance: .
v_gene: TRBV9
CDR3nt: TGTGCCAGCAGCGTCGGACTAGCGGGGGCCACAGATACGCAGTATTTT
CDR3aa: CASSVGLAGATDTQYF

j_gene: TRBJ1-2
d_gene: TRBD1
abundance: .
v_gene: TRBV6-1
CDR3nt: TGTGCCAGCAGTGAAGGGACAGGGGGCTATGGCTACACCTTC
CDR3aa: CASSEGTGGYGYTF

j_gene: TRBJ1-1
d_gene: .
abundance: .
v_gene: TRBV6-1
CDR3nt: TGTGCCAGCAGTGAAGCAGGGCGGGGGCTTATGAACACTGAAGCTTTCTTT
CDR3aa: CASSEAGRGLMNTEAFF

j_gene: TRBJ1-1
d_gene: TRBD1
abundance: .
v_gene: TRBV4-1
CDR3nt: TGCGCCAGCAGCCAAGCTAAACCCCTCGCAGGGGGACGAAACACTGAAGCTTTCTTT
CDR3aa: CASSQAKPLAGGRNTEAFF

j_gene: TRBJ1-6
d_gene: .
abundance: .
v_gene: TRBV7-2
CDR3nt: TGTGCCAGCAGCTTAGTTGGGGGGCCGAATTCACCCCTCCACTTT
CDR3aa: CASSLVGGPNSPLHF

j_gene: TRBJ2-1
d_gene: TRBD2
abundance: .
v_gene: TRBV6-5
CDR3nt: TGTGCCAGCAGTTCCCACCTAGCGGGAGGGTACAATGAGCAGTTCTTC
CDR3aa: CASSSHLAGGYNEQFF

j_gene: TRBJ2-7
d_gene: TRBD2
abundance: .
v_gene: TRBV6-6
CDR3nt: TGTGCCAGCAGAGCCCCGCGACTAGCGGGGGAGCAGTACTTC
CDR3aa: CASRAPRLAGEQYF

j_gene: TRBJ2-3
d_gene: TRBD2
abundance: .
v_gene: TRBV7-9
CDR3nt: TGTGCCAGCAGCTCGGGACTAGCGGCGAGCACAGATACGCAGTATTTT
CDR3aa: CASSSGLAASTDTQYF

j_gene: TRBJ1-5
d_gene: TRBD1
abundance: .
v_gene: TRBV11-2
CDR3nt: TGTGCCAGCAGCTTAGGGGCAGGGGGTCAGCCCCAGCATTTT
CDR3aa: CASSLGAGGQPQHF

j_gene: TRBJ2-3
d_gene: .
abundance: .
v_gene: TRBV28
CDR3nt: TGTGCCAGCATCTCAGGGGTAGCAGCTAGCACAGATACGCAGTATTTT
CDR3aa: CASISGVAASTDTQYF